This T cell receptor beta chain comes out of a study of blood T cell repertoires in COVID-19. Using immunoSEQ multiplex PCR, the repertoire was profiled, and TCRdb retains in-frame clones only, with some absent. The data show around 50,000 clones, 75% to 85% seen once. The sequenced material came from peripheral blood. The TCR was taken from a human donor in a cohort sampled during active COVID-19.

CDR3 sequence (DNA): TGCAGCGTTGAACCTTATGGGCAGGGGGCCACAGATACGCAGTATTTT. This codes for CSVEPYGQGATDTQYF. This chain links TRBV29-1 with TRBJ2-3; TRBD1 agrees at 8 bases. J gave up 2 bases and V 2 bases, and 9 bases lay outside the gene matches. Germline values: CDR1 SQVTM, CDR2 ANQGSEA. The CDR3 is made up of 16 amino acids.